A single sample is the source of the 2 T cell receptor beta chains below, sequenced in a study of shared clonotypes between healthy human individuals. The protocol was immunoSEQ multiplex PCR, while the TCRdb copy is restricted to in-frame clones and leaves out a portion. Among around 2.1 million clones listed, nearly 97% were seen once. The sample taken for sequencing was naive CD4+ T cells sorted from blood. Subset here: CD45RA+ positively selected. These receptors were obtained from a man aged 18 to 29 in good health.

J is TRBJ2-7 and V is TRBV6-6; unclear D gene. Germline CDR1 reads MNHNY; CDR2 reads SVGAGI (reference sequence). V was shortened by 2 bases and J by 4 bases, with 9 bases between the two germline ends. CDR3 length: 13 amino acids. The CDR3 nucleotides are TGTGCCAGCAGTTACCCCCCGAAATACGAGCAGTACTTC. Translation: CASSYPPKYEQYF.

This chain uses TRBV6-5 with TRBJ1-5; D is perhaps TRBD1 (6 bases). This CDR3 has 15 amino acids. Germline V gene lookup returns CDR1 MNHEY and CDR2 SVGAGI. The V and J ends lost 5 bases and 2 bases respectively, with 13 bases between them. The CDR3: CASSAGGGGNQPQHF. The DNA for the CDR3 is TGTGCCAGCAGTGCCGGGGGCGGCGGCAATCAGCCCCAGCATTTT.